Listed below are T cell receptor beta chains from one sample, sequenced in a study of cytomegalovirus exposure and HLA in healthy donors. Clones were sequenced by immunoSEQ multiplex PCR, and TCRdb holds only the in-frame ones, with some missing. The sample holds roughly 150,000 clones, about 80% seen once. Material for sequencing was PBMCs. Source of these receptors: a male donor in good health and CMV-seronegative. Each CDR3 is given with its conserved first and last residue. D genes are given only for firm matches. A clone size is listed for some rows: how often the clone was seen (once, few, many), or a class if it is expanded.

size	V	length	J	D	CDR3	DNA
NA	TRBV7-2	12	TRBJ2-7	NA	CASSSTTREQYF	TGTGCCAGCAGCTCCACCACGCGGGAGCAGTACTTC
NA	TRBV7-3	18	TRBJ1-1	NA	CASSLRGVGDPLNTEAFF	TGTGCCAGCAGCCTTAGGGGTGTAGGGGATCCCTTGAACACTGAAGCTTTCTTT
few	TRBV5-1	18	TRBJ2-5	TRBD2	CASSSGLAGGIRLETQYF	TGCGCCAGCAGCTCCGGACTAGCGGGGGGGATCCGCCTTGAGACCCAGTACTTC
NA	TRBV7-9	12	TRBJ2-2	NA	CASSFSTGELFF	TGTGCCAGCAGCTTTAGCACCGGGGAGCTGTTTTTT
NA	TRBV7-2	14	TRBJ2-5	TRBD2	CASSLGPSGETQYF	TGTGCCAGCAGCTTAGGGCCTAGCGGAGAGACCCAGTACTTC
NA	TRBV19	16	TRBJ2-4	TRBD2	CASSMGLAGGKNIQYF	TGTGCCAGTAGTATGGGACTAGCGGGAGGGAAAAACATTCAGTACTTC
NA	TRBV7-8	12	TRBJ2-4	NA	CASSFPENIQYF	TGTGCCAGCAGCTTCCCGGAGAACATTCAGTACTTC
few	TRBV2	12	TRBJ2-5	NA	CASRADQETQYF	TGTGCCAGCAGGGCAGACCAAGAGACCCAGTACTTC
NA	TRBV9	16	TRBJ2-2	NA	CASSDRVIANTGELFF	TGTGCCAGCAGCGACCGGGTTATCGCGAACACCGGGGAGCTGTTTTTT
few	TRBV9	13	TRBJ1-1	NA	CASSVTGGVEAFF	TGTGCCAGCAGCGTAACCGGGGGGGTTGAAGCTTTCTTT
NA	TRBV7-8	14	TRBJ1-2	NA	CASSSSRDYYGYTF	TGTGCCAGCAGCTCGTCCAGGGATTACTATGGCTACACCTTC
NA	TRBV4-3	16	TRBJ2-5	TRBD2	CASSQDPRGGLETQYF	TGCGCCAGCAGCCAAGATCCCCGGGGGGGGCTGGAGACCCAGTACTTC
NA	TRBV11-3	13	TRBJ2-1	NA	CASSLTPNNEQFF	TGTGCCAGCAGCTTGACACCTAACAATGAGCAGTTCTTC
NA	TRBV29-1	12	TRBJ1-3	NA	CSVGTGANTIYF	TGCAGCGTAGGGACTGGAGCAAACACCATATATTTT
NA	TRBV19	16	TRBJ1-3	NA	CASSIPGLSSGNTIYF	TGTGCCAGTAGTATCCCGGGACTGAGCTCTGGAAACACCATATATTTT
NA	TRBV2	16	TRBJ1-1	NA	CASTPRGPTWSTEAFF	TGTGCCAGTACCCCAAGGGGCCCTACCTGGAGCACTGAAGCTTTCTTT